Presented here are 27 T cell receptor beta chains from one specimen sequenced in a study of neurological immune-mediated disorders. TCRdb processed the 5' RACE reads anew with MiXCR; each CDR3 protein has one entry. The sample lists 30,000 to 45,000 distinct CDR3 sequences; more than 4.5% were seen once. Sequencing input: CD4+ T cells from blood. Receptors originate from a man between 18 and 29 years old in good health.

This clonotype was seen repeatedly, ten times or more. In DNA form, the CDR3 reads TGCGCCAGCACCTCTCAGGGGGGTAACACTGAAGCTTTCTTT. The encoded protein is CASTSQGGNTEAFF. This rearrangement joins TRBV5-1 to TRBJ1-1, with TRBD1 matching 7 bases. This CDR3 has 14 amino acids. Germline-derived CDR1 and CDR2 are SGHRS and YFSETQ. V lost 6 bases, J lost 2 bases, and 7 bases stayed unmatched.

This clonotype was seen repeatedly, ten times or more. V gene TRBV7-6 combines with J gene TRBJ2-7; TRBD1 agrees at 11 bases. The junction had 9 bases not matched to a gene; V was cut back by 5 bases and J by 3 bases. Germline V gene sequence: CDR1 SGHVS, CDR2 FNYEAQ. The CDR3 is 16 amino acids. The CDR3 coding sequence is TGTGCCAGCAGCCCCGGGGGCGGGACAGGGGGCTACGAGCAGTACTTC. Its protein is CASSPGGGTGGYEQYF.

In its sample, this clonotype was seen many times. This chain links TRBV5-1 with TRBJ2-1, with TRBD1 matching 11 bases. This CDR3 is built from 16 residues. With V trimmed by 3 bases and J by 0 bases, 2 bases remained unmatched. CDR1 and CDR2 (germline): SGHRS, YFSETQ. The CDR3 spells CASSWGTGGSYNEQFF. The CDR3 coding sequence is TGCGCCAGCAGCTGGGGGACAGGGGGCTCCTACAATGAGCAGTTCTTC.

This clonotype was counted many times. The chain is built from TRBV7-8 and TRBJ1-5; D might be TRBD1 (5 bases). Looked up from germline, CDR1 is SGHVS and CDR2 is FQNEAQ. The CDR3 contains 15 residues. The ends were cut back, 6 bases at V and 5 bases at J, with 17 bases in the middle. CDR3 residues: CASSGRGGRYQPQHF. The CDR3 region has the DNA TGTGCCAGCAGTGGCCGTGGGGGTAGATATCAGCCCCAGCATTTT.

This clonotype occurred many times. The CDR3 sequence is CSAPNRQAGEKLFF. For the CDR3, the DNA is TGCAGTGCACCGAACAGACAGGCCGGTGAAAAACTGTTTTTT. The chain carries TRBV20-1 and TRBJ1-4, with a tentative D call TRBD1 (6 bases). There are 14 residues in the CDR3. Between the trimmed V and J ends, which lost 6 bases and 7 bases, there was a span of 18 bases. Germline V gene data show CDR1 as DFQATT and CDR2 as SNEGSKA (reference sequence).

This clonotype appeared many times. The genes are TRBV7-2 and TRBJ2-1; tentative D call: TRBD1 (6 bases). Deletions cut 2 bases from V and 8 bases from J, with 13 bases between. The length of the CDR3 is 14 residues. Germline V gene sequence: CDR1 SGHTA, CDR2 FQGNSA. CDR3: CASSLNRERYEQFF. The CDR3 DNA follows: TGTGCCAGCAGCTTAAACAGGGAAAGGTATGAGCAGTTCTTC.

This clonotype was detected ten times or more. The chain couples TRBV20-1 to TRBJ2-7; D is possibly TRBD1 (5 bases). The CDR3 extends over 15 amino acids. The V gene's germline CDR1 is DFQATT and CDR2 SNEGSKA (reference sequence). Trimming pared 6 bases from V and 1 base from J, leaving 19 bases between. The CDR3 coding sequence is TGCAGTGCCCCTGGGGCACATGCCTCATCCTACGAGCAGTACTTC. The encoded protein is CSAPGAHASSYEQYF.

This clonotype was detected many times. The chain has TRBV12-3 or TRBV12-4 and TRBJ1-6; D possibly corresponds to TRBD1 (5 bases). Trimming took off 6 bases at V and 8 bases at J, with 17 bases between the two ends. The CDR3 has 15 residues. CDR3 region: CASSRTGGSDSPLHF. For the CDR3, the DNA is TGTGCCAGCAGCCGAACCGGGGGGAGTGATTCACCCCTCCACTTT.

This clonotype was counted at least ten times. CDR3: CATSDSGLAGGGLADTQYF. The CDR3 coding sequence is TGTGCCACCAGTGATTCGGGACTAGCGGGGGGTGGTTTGGCAGATACGCAGTATTTT. The V and J genes are TRBV24-1 and TRBJ2-3; 15 bases match TRBD2. The V and J ends lost 2 bases and 4 bases, in that order; junction bases with no gene match: 9. The CDR3 contains 19 residues. Germline V gene data show CDR1 as KGHDR and CDR2 as SFDVKD.

The table lists this clonotype with many counts. The V and J genes are TRBV7-8 and TRBJ2-1, with a weak D call TRBD1 (6 bases). Germline V gives CDR1 SGHVS, CDR2 FQNEAQ. Trimming pared 5 bases from V and 1 base from J, leaving 15 bases between. The CDR3 is 16 residues long. The CDR3 protein is CASSAYRVVSYNEQFF. CDR3 bases: TGTGCCAGCAGCGCATACAGGGTGGTTTCCTACAATGAGCAGTTCTTC.

There are many counts of this clonotype. The chain has TRBV12-3 or TRBV12-4 and TRBJ1-5; D ambiguous. The CDR3 runs 15 residues. The ends were cut back, 3 bases at V and 4 bases at J, with 13 bases in the middle. CDR3 DNA: TGTGCCAGCAGTTTCGGGGATTCCGGAAATCAGCCCCAGCATTTT. Encoded protein: CASSFGDSGNQPQHF.

At least ten counts were recorded for this clonotype. The genes are TRBV28 and TRBJ1-2, with 7 bases aligning to TRBD1. Germline trimming cut 6 bases from V and 8 bases from J; bases unmatched to any gene: 6. CDR1 and CDR2 (germline): MDHEN, SYDVKM. The length of the CDR3 is 12 residues. The CDR3 loop is CASSSQGYGYTF. CDR3 nucleotide sequence: TGTGCCAGCAGCTCACAGGGGTACGGCTACACCTTC.

Turning to this clonotype: This may come from a read error, since a much larger clone is one base off. The J gene is TRBJ2-5, the V gene TRBV21-1. TRBV21-1 is assigned pseudogene status. The CDR3 is made up of 19 amino acids. The CDR3 region is CARSKAPGSAMLLQETQYF. In DNA form, the CDR3 reads TGTGCCAGAAGCAAAGCGCCGGGCAGTGCCATGCTACTCCAAGAGACCCAGTACTTC.

By share, this clonotype counts as medium-sized. V gene TRBV10-3 combines with J gene TRBJ1-5; 8 nucleotides align to TRBD1. This CDR3 contains 15 residues. Germline CDR1 is ENHRY and CDR2 is SYGVKD. V lost 4 bases and J lost 5; bases outside the gene matches: 7. In nucleotides, the CDR3 is TGTGCCATCAGTGGGGGACAGGAACAAGATCAGCCCCAGCATTTT. Its protein is CAISGGQEQDQPQHF.

In this sample, this clonotype turned up many times. The CDR3 reads CASRPNGVYGYTF. CDR3 DNA: TGTGCCAGCAGGCCTAATGGGGTCTATGGCTACACCTTC. The V and J genes are TRBV6-5 and TRBJ1-2; D not certain. The V gene's germline CDR1 is MNHEY and CDR2 SVGAGI. Trimming removed 6 bases at V and 4 bases at J, with 12 bases between. The CDR3 length is 13 residues.

This clonotype was counted many times. The CDR3 sequence: CSASTLYGTGTYEQYF. The CDR3, as DNA: TGCAGTGCTAGTACGTTGTACGGGACAGGGACCTACGAGCAGTACTTC. The V and J genes are TRBV20-1 and TRBJ2-7; TRBD1 matches at 9 bases. Germline V CDR1 and CDR2: DFQATT, SNEGSKA (reference sequence). The CDR3 is made up of 16 amino acids. With 3 bases clipped from V and 2 bases from J, the junction kept 11 bases outside the gene matches.

In this sample, this clonotype turned up many times. CDR3 DNA sequence: TGTGCCAGCAGTATAGATCAGGGTCCTGGGCCAGGGGTCGGCACAGATACGCAGTATTTT. Its translation is CASSIDQGPGPGVGTDTQYF. The genes are TRBV2 and TRBJ2-3; possible D gene TRBD1, 6 bases. V lost 5 bases and J lost 1, with 28 bases in between. Germline lookup yields CDR1 SNHLY and CDR2 FYNNEI. The CDR3 contains 20 residues.

This clonotype was observed at least ten times. The gene calls are TRBV11-2 and TRBJ2-7; the match to TRBD2 covers 9 bases. Germline V CDR1 and CDR2: SGHAT, FQNNGV. Germline trimming cut 6 bases from V and 5 bases from J; bases unmatched to any gene: 11. CDR3 length: 15 amino acids. CDR3 amino acids: CASRRTKAGGHEQYF. CDR3 coding DNA: TGTGCCAGCAGACGAACAAAGGCGGGGGGGCACGAGCAGTACTTC.

This clonotype was detected many times. The CDR3 DNA sequence: TGTGCCAGCAGCCAAGTTCTGGACAGGGTAAGCTCCTACAATGAGCAGTTCTTC. It yields the protein CASSQVLDRVSSYNEQFF. The chain joins TRBV14 to TRBJ2-1; 8 positions match TRBD1. V was clipped by 1 base and J by 0 bases; unmatched bases: 8. Germline V CDR1 and CDR2: SGHDN, FVKESK. The CDR3 contains 18 residues.

This clonotype came up many times. This rearrangement joins TRBV5-1 to TRBJ2-7; no reliable D call. V lost 3 bases, J lost 8 bases, and 15 bases lay in between. There are 13 residues in the CDR3. Germline CDR1 SGHRS, CDR2 YFSETQ. DNA for the CDR3: TGCGCCAGCAGCTCAGGCCAGACGGCTCAGCAGTACTTC. It codes for CASSSGQTAQQYF.

This clonotype was detected ten times or more. J is TRBJ2-5 and V is TRBV5-1; D is ambiguous. The CDR3 has 15 residues. Germline loops: CDR1 SGHRS, CDR2 YFSETQ. Trimming left V 0 bases short and J 7 bases short, with 16 bases between. CDR3 in amino acids: CASSLEGPGLGTQYF. The CDR3 coding sequence is TGCGCCAGCAGCTTGGAAGGCCCGGGTTTGGGGACCCAGTACTTC.

In this sample, this clonotype turned up many times. The chain joins TRBV6-5 to TRBJ1-6, with 9 bases identical to TRBD1. From germline, CDR1 is MNHEY and CDR2 SVGAGI. J was trimmed by 3 bases and V by 5 bases; bases with no gene match: 8. The CDR3 spans 17 residues. CDR3 sequence: CASSTRTGAVYNSPLHF. The CDR3 DNA follows: TGTGCCAGCAGTACCCGGACAGGGGCGGTCTATAATTCACCCCTCCACTTT.

In its sample, this clonotype was seen many times. The gene calls are TRBV7-6 and TRBJ1-4; a possible D gene is TRBD1 (6 bases). V gave up 5 bases and J gave up 11 bases, with 21 bases separating them. Germline V CDR1 and CDR2: SGHVS, FNYEAQ. The CDR3 totals 15 residues. CDR3 protein: CASSTRQAPAGKLFF. DNA of the CDR3: TGTGCCAGCAGCACCCGACAGGCCCCTGCGGGGAAACTGTTTTTT.

This sequence joins TRBV11-2 and TRBJ1-4; D is possibly TRBD1 (6 bases). The V end lost 5 bases, the J end lost 5 bases, and 18 bases lay between the germline ends. Germline loops: CDR1 SGHAT, CDR2 FQNNGV. The CDR3 extends over 16 amino acids. This chain's CDR3 is CASSPREQGINEKLFF. DNA for the CDR3: TGTGCCAGCAGCCCCAGGGAACAGGGAATAAATGAAAAACTGTTTTTT.

This clonotype was seen many times. The rearrangement links TRBV5-1 to TRBJ2-5; D gene unclear. CDR1 and CDR2 (germline): SGHRS, YFSETQ. This CDR3 has 13 residues. The ends were cut back, 4 bases at V and 1 base at J, with 8 bases in the middle. CDR3 nucleotides: TGCGCCAGCAGCCAGGCCTTCCAAGAGACCCAGTACTTC. Its protein is CASSQAFQETQYF.

This clonotype was found many times. V and J are TRBV20-1 and TRBJ2-4; D not resolved. Trimming took off 5 bases at V and 8 bases at J, with 16 bases between the two ends. The CDR3 runs 13 residues. Germline loops: CDR1 DFQATT, CDR2 SNEGSKA (reference sequence). This chain's CDR3 is CSAEGPLRDIQYF. The CDR3 bases are TGCAGTGCTGAAGGACCTTTACGTGACATTCAGTACTTC.

This clonotype was counted ten times or more. The V call is TRBV20-1, the J call TRBJ1-6; D is unresolved. The V end lost 1 base, the J end lost 0 bases, and 13 bases lay between the germline ends. Germline loops: CDR1 DFQATT, CDR2 SNEGSKA (reference sequence). This CDR3 has 17 amino acids. CDR3 residues: CSARGEGIGSYNSPLHF. The DNA of the CDR3 is TGCAGTGCTAGAGGAGAAGGGATCGGCTCCTATAATTCACCCCTCCACTTT.